The 13 T cell receptor beta chains in this list originate from one sample, sequenced in a study of radiation and T cells in renal cell carcinoma (dated by TCRdb to 2019 to 2021). Library prep was done by the immunoSEQ multiplex PCR assay. Entries here come from immuneACCESS through TCRdb and include only in-frame sequences with V and J called. Some clones fail to appear in such tables; in the studies checked, an unresolved V gene covers under half of the shortfall, and the cause of the remainder is unknown. This sample is represented by 120,000 to 150,000 clones; around four fifths of them were singletons. In total, the top ten clones hold 20% to 25% of the sample. In light of the paper, this sample's time point label describes: baseline pretreatment blood. The sample's treatment or condition label is to be understood as: 15 Gy SBRT to primary tumor, nephrectomy 4 weeks later. The material was blood, obtained from a patient whose treatment included radiotherapy and nephrectomy. The receptors stem from a woman in her forties or fifties with renal cell carcinoma.

The J gene is TRBJ2-1, the V gene TRBV5-1; no clear D gene. Germline values: CDR1 SGHRS, CDR2 YFSETQ. CDR3 length: 16 residues. Trimming left V 1 base short and J 0 bases short, with 11 bases between. CDR3 bases: TGCGCCAGCAGCTTGAGGTTCCAGAGCTCCTACAATGAGCAGTTCTTC. Its translation is CASSLRFQSSYNEQFF.

This clone was observed once. The CDR3 protein is CASSPGQGAYEQYF. CDR3 DNA: TGTGCCAGCAGCCCGGGACAGGGGGCCTACGAGCAGTACTTC. The chain joins TRBV7-7 to TRBJ2-7; 11 positions agree with TRBD1. V lost 5 bases, J lost 2 bases, and 2 bases stayed unmatched. Germline loops: CDR1 SSHAT, CDR2 FNYEAQ (reference sequence). The CDR3 covers 14 residues.

The table lists this clone with a count of one. The rearrangement joins TRBV6-5 to TRBJ2-2; the D is unclear. CDR1 is MNHEY, CDR2 SVGAGI, per germline. The CDR3 contains 14 residues. V lost 7 bases and J 5 bases, leaving 14 bases between the germline ends. The CDR3 sequence: CASIGRRRTGELFF. CDR3 nucleotides: TGTGCCAGCATCGGCAGGCGGCGGACCGGGGAGCTGTTTTTT.

The V and J genes are TRBV29-1 and TRBJ1-2; possible D gene TRBD1, 5 bases. Germline lookup yields CDR1 SQVTM and CDR2 ANQGSEA. This CDR3 is built from 14 residues. V shed 4 bases and J shed 2 bases, with 14 bases lying between them. The CDR3 coding sequence is TGCAGCGTTGTCTCAGGGTCAGGGAACTATGGCTACACCTTC. It encodes CSVVSGSGNYGYTF.

The V and J genes are TRBV28 and TRBJ1-5; D is unclear. Germline values: CDR1 MDHEN, CDR2 SYDVKM. Trimming stripped 6 bases from V and 7 bases from J, with 13 bases between. The CDR3 totals 13 residues. The DNA of the CDR3 is TGTGCCAGCAGCCCGAATATGGGACAGCCCCAGCATTTT. This gives the protein CASSPNMGQPQHF.

This clone occurred a few times. The chain has TRBV18 and TRBJ1-3; 8 bases line up with TRBD1. This CDR3 has 15 amino acids. Germline V lookup: CDR1 KGHSH, CDR2 LQKENI. The junction had 1 base not matched to a gene; V was cut back by 3 bases and J by 0 bases. CDR3 sequence (DNA): TGTGCCAGCTCACCCGGGACAGGCTCTGGAAACACCATATATTTT. Translating it yields CASSPGTGSGNTIYF.

The rearrangement joins TRBV6-1 to TRBJ1-5; D not certain. CDR3 length equals 13 residues. The germline gives CDR1 MNHNS, CDR2 SASEGT. Trimming shortened V by 3 bases and J by 5 bases, and 8 bases separated the two germline ends. The CDR3 protein is CASSDLGDQPQHF. The CDR3 DNA follows: TGTGCCAGCAGTGACTTGGGAGATCAGCCCCAGCATTTT.

This chain connects TRBV4-3 to TRBJ1-1, with D unresolved. Trimming cost V 1 base and J 6 bases, with 15 bases left between them. The CDR3 loop spans 15 amino acids. Germline V gene data show CDR1 as LGHNA and CDR2 as YSLEER. CDR3 sequence (DNA): TGCGCCAGCAGCCAAGTTCTGGGGATGGTCGCTGAAGCTTTCTTT. Protein product: CASSQVLGMVAEAFF.

The CDR3 is CASSQEVGAGGDTGELFF. For the CDR3, the DNA is TGCGCCAGCAGCCAAGAAGTTGGGGCAGGGGGAGATACCGGGGAGCTGTTTTTT. The V call is TRBV4-3, the J call TRBJ2-2, with 7 bases matching TRBD1. After removal of 0 bases from V and 5 bases from J, the junction contained 12 bases not matched to a gene. This CDR3 has 18 residues. Germline V CDR1 and CDR2: LGHNA, YSLEER.

The chain recombines TRBV2 with TRBJ2-7; tentative D call: TRBD1 (6 bases). CDR3 length: 15 residues. The germline V and J ends were trimmed by 4 bases and 6 bases, with 19 bases remaining between them. Germline CDR1 reads SNHLY; CDR2 reads FYNNEI. This chain's CDR3 is CASSVGGRGLGEQYF. The CDR3 coding sequence is TGTGCCAGCAGTGTCGGCGGCAGGGGTTTGGGCGAGCAGTACTTC.

The chain links TRBV4-1 to TRBJ2-7, with D maybe TRBD1 (5 bases). V was cut by 0 bases and J by 3 bases, with 6 bases left in between. Germline CDR1 reads MGHRA; CDR2 reads YSYEKL. This CDR3 region has 13 residues. CDR3 bases: TGCGCCAGCAGCCAAGACAGGGTCTACGAGCAGTACTTC. This translates into CASSQDRVYEQYF.

The CDR3 sequence is CASSLAGVGETQYF. The CDR3 DNA sequence: TGTGCCAGCAGCTTAGCGGGAGTTGGAGAGACCCAGTACTTC. The rearrangement joins TRBV7-9 to TRBJ2-5; possible D gene TRBD2, 5 bases. This CDR3 is 14 amino acids long. Germline CDR1 SEHNR, CDR2 FQNEAQ (reference sequence). The V and J ends lost 0 bases and 4 bases respectively, with 9 bases between them.

The rearrangement uses TRBV6-6 and TRBJ2-1; TRBD2 matches 7 bases. Germline CDR1 and CDR2: MNHNY and SVGAGI (reference sequence). With V trimmed by 6 bases and J by 4 bases, 3 bases remained unmatched. The CDR3 runs to 13 residues. The DNA of the CDR3 is TGTGCCAGCAGCGGGGGGAGGTACAATGAGCAGTTCTTC. This encodes CASSGGRYNEQFF.